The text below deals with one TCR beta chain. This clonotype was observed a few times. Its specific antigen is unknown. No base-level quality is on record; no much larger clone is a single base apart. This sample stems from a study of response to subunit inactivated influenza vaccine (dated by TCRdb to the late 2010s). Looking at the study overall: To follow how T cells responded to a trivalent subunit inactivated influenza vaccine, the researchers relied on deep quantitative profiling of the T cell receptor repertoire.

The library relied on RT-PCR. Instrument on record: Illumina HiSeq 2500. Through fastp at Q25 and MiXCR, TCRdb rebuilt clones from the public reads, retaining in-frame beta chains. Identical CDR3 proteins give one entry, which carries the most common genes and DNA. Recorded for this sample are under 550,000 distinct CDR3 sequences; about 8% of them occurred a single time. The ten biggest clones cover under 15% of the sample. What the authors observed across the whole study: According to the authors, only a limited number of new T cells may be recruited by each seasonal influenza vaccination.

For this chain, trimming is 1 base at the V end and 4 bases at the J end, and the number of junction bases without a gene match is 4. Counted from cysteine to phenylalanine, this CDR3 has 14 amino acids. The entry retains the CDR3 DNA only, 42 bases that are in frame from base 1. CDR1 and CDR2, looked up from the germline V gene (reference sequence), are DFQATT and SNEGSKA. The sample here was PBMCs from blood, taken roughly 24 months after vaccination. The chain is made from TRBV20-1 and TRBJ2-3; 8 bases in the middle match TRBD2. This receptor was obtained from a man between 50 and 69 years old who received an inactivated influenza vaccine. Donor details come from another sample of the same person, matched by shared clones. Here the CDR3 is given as CSARVGGGADTQYF. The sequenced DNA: TGCAGTGCTAGAGTCGGGGGGGGAGCAGATACGCAGTATTTT.